The present T cell receptor (beta chain) was sequenced within a study of brain T cells in children with intractable seizures. Study observations and caveats: Absence of clones before surgery may stem from lower sequencing depth.

Time point specified: blood from clinic visit 5 months post-surgery; TSC patient then seizure free. The CDR3 spans 14 residues. The germline V gene encodes CDR1 ENHRY and CDR2 SYGVKD. V lost 3 bases to trimming and J lost 0 bases, with 8 bases between them. Sequencing was performed with immunoSEQ multiplex PCR; in TCRdb, only in-frame clones are kept and a portion is missing. The table shows about 350,000 clones, with nearly 95% occurring only once. A word on this clone: The antigen remains undetermined.

This chain connects TRBV10-3 to TRBJ1-2; no definite D call. This sequence originates from a boy in the first two years of life with tuberous sclerosis and intractable seizures. Specimen: peripheral blood, collected less than 6 months after surgery. The DNA of the CDR3 is TGTGCCATCAGTGAAATAGGAGCTAACTATGGCTACACCTTC. Protein product: CAISEIGANYGYTF.